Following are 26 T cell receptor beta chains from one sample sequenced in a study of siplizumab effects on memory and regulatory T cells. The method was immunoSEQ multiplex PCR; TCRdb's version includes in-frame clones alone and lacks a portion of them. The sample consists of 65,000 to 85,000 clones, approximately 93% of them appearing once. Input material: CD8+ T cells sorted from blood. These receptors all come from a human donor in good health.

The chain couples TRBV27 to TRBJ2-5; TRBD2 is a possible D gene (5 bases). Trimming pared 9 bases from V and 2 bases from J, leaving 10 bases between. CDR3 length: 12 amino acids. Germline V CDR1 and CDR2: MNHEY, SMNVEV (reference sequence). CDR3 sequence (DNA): TGTGCCAGTCGGGGATTACAAGAGACCCAGTACTTC. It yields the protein CASRGLQETQYF.

The CDR3 bases are TGTGCCAGTAGTATAATAGGGGGAGGGGGCGCGGATGGCTACACCTTC. It is translated as CASSIIGGGGADGYTF. This chain uses TRBV19 with TRBJ1-2, with 7 bases fitting TRBD1. Unmatched junction bases numbered 12, after V lost 2 bases and J lost 6 bases. The germline CDR1 and CDR2 sequences are LNHDA and SQIVND (reference sequence). This CDR3 is 16 amino acids long.

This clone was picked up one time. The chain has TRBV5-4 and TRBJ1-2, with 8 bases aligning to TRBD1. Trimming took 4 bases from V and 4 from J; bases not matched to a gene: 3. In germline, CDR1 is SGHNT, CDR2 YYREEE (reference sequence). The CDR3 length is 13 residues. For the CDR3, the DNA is TGTGCCAGCAGCGAAACAGGGGGCTATGGCTACACCTTC. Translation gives CASSETGGYGYTF.

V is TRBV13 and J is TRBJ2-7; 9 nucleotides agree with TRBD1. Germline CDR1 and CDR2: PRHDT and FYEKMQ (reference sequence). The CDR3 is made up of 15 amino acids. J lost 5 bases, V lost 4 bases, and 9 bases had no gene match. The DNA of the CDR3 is TGTGCCAGCAGCTCGCCGGGACAGGGTAACCACGAGCAGTACTTC. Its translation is CASSSPGQGNHEQYF.

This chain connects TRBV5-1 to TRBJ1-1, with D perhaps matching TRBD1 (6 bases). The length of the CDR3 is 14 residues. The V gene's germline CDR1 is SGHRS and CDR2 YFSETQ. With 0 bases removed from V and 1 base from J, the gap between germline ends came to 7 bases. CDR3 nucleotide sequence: TGCGCCAGCAGCTTGGGGGGACAGAACACTGAAGCTTTCTTT. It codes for CASSLGGQNTEAFF.

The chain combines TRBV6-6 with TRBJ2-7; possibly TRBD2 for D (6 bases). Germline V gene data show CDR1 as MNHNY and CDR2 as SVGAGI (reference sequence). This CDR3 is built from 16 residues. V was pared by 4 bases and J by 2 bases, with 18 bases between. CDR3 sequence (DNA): TGTGCCAGCAGTTCCTCGGGCGGGGAGGCCGCCTACGAGCAGTACTTC. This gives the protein CASSSSGGEAAYEQYF.

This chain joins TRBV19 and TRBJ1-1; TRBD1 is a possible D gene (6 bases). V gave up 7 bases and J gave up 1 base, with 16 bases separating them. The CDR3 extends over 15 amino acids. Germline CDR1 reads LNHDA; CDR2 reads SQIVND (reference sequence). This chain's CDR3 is CASTPQGPPNTEAFF. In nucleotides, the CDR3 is TGTGCCAGTACCCCCCAGGGGCCTCCGAACACTGAAGCTTTCTTT.

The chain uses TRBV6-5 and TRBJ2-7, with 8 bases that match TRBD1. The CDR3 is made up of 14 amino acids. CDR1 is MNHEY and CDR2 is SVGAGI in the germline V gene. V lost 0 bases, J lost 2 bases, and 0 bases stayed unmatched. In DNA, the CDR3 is TGTGCCAGCAGTTACTCGACAGGGGCCTACGAGCAGTACTTC. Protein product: CASSYSTGAYEQYF.

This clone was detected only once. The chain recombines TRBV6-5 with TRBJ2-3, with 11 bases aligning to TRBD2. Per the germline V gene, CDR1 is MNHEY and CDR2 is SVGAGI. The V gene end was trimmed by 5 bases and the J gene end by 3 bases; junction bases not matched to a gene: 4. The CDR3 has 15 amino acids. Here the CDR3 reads CASSLSGGETDTQYF. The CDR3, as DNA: TGTGCCAGCAGTCTTAGCGGGGGGGAGACAGATACGCAGTATTTT.

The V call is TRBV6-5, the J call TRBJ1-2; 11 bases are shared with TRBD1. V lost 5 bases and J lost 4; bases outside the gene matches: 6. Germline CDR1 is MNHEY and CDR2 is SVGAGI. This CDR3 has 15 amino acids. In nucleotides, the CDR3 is TGTGCCAGCAGTACAGGGACAGGGGGTATCTATGGCTACACCTTC. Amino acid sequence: CASSTGTGGIYGYTF.

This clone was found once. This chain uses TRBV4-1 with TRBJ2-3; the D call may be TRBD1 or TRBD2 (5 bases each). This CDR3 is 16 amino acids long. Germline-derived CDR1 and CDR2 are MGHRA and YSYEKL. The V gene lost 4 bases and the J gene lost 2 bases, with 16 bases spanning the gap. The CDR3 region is CASSPSLGTYTDTQYF. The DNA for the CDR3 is TGCGCCAGCAGCCCGAGTCTCGGGACCTACACAGATACGCAGTATTTT.

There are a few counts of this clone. CDR3 protein: CASSYSVAYEQYF. The CDR3 nucleotides are TGTGCCAGCAGTTACTCTGTGGCCTACGAGCAGTACTTC. The rearrangement joins TRBV6-5 to TRBJ2-7, with D uncertain. The CDR3 totals 13 residues. V was shortened by 0 bases and J by 2 bases, with 5 bases between the two germline ends. The germline V gene encodes CDR1 MNHEY and CDR2 SVGAGI.

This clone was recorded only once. The CDR3 sequence is CASSLEGTPLTSTDTQYF. The CDR3 coding sequence is TGTGCCAGCAGCTTAGAGGGGACGCCTTTGACTAGCACAGATACGCAGTATTTT. This chain uses TRBV7-6 with TRBJ2-3; D is tentatively TRBD1 or TRBD2 (5 bases each). Germline CDR1 is SGHVS and CDR2 is FNYEAQ. This CDR3 contains 18 residues. With 1 base removed from V and 0 bases from J, the gap between germline ends came to 17 bases.

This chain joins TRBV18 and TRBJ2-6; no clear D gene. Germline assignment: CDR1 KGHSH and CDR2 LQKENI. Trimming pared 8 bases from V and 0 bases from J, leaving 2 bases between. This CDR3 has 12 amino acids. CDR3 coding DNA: TGTGCCAGCCCCTCTGGGGCCAACGTCCTGACTTTC. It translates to CASPSGANVLTF.

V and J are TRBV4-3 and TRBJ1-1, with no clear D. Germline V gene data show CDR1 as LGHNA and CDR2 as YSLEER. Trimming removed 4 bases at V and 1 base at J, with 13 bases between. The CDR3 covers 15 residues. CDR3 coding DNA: TGCGCCAGCAGCCCTTTTCGTTACTCGAACACTGAAGCTTTCTTT. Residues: CASSPFRYSNTEAFF.

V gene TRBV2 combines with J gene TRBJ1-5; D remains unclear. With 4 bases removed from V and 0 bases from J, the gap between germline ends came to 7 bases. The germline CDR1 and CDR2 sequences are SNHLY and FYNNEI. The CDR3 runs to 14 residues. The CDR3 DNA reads TGTGCCAGCAGTGGAATTTATAGCAATCAGCCCCAGCATTTT. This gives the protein CASSGIYSNQPQHF.

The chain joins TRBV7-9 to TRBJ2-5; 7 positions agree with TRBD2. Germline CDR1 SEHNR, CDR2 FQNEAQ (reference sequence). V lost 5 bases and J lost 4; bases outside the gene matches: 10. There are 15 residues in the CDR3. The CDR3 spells CASSPREGRGETQYF. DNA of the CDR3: TGTGCCAGCAGCCCTCGCGAGGGGAGGGGAGAGACCCAGTACTTC.

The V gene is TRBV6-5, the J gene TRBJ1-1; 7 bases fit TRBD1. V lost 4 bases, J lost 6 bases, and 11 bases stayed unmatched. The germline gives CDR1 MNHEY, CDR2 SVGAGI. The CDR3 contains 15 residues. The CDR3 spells CASSLLSGGLAEAFF. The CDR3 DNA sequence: TGTGCCAGCAGTTTACTCTCAGGGGGACTGGCTGAAGCTTTCTTT.

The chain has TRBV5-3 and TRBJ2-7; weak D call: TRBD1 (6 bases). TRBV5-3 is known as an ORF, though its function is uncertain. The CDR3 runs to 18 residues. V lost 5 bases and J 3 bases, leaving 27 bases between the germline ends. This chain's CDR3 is CARSPTGSVQGRGYEQYF. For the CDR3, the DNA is TGTGCCAGAAGTCCTACAGGGAGCGTTCAAGGTCGCGGCTACGAGCAGTACTTC.

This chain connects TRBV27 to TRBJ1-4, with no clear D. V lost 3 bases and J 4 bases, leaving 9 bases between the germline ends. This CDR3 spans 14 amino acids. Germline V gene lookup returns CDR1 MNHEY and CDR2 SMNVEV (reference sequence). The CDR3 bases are TGTGCCAGCAGTTTGGTCGGTCTTAATGAAAAACTGTTTTTT. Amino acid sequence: CASSLVGLNEKLFF.

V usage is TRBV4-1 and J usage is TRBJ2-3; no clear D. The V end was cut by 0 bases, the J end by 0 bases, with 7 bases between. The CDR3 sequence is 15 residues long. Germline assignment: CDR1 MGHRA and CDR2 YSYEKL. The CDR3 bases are TGCGCCAGCAGCCAAGATGGCAGGAGCACAGATACGCAGTATTTT. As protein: CASSQDGRSTDTQYF.

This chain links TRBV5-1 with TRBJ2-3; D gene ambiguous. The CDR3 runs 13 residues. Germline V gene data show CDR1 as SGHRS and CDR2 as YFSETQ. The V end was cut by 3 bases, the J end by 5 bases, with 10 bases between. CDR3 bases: TGCGCCAGCAGCTCTTTGGGGATAGATACGCAGTATTTT. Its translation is CASSSLGIDTQYF.

CDR3 region: CASSMIGYEQYF. The DNA of the CDR3 is TGTGCCAGCAGTATGATCGGGTACGAGCAGTACTTC. The chain uses TRBV28 and TRBJ2-5; D is ambiguous. The J call may be wrong; the DNA end is better matched by TRBJ2-7. Germline V lookup: CDR1 MDHEN, CDR2 SYDVKM. This CDR3 has 12 amino acids.

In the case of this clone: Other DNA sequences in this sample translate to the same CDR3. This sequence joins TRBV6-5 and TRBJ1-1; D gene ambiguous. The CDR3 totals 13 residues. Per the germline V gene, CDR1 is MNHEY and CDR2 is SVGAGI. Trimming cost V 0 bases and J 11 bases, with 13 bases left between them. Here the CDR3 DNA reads TGTGCCAGCAGTTACTCCAGAGCAAAAGAGGCTTTCTTT. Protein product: CASSYSRAKEAFF.

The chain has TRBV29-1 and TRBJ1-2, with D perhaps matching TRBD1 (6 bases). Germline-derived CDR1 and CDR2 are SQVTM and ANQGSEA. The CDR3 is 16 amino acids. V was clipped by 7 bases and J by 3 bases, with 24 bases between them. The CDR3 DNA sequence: TGCAGCGCCCCGGACAGCGCCACGCGAGGGGACTATGGCTACACCTTC. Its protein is CSAPDSATRGDYGYTF.

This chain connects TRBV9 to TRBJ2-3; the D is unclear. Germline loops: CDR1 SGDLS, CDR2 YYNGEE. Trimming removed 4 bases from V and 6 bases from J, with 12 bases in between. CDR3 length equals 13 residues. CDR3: CASSPSATDTQYF. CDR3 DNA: TGTGCCAGCAGCCCTTCAGCTACTGATACGCAGTATTTT.